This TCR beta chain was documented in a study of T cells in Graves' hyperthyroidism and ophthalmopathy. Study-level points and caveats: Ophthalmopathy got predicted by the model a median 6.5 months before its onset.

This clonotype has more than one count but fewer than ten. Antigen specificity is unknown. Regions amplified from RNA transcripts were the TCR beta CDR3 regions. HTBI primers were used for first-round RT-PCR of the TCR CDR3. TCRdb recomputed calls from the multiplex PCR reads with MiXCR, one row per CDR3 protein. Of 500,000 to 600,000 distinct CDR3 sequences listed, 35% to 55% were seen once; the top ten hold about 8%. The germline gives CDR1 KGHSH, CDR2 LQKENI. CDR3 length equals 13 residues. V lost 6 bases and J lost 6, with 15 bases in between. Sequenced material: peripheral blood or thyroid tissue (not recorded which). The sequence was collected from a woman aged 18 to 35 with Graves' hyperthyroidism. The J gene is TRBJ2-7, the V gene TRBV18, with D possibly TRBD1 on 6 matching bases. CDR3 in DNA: TGTGCCAGCTCCCGGACAGCCCAGGGCGAGCAGTACTTC. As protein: CASSRTAQGEQYF.